This T cell receptor (beta chain) was identified during a study of T cell repertoires in cytomegalovirus infection. Turning to the study itself: In public TCR beta signatures, there were indications of both CMV infection and matching HLA type. Study findings and constraints: Frequencies of public TCR beta families were cumulated, and this identified carriers of CMV plus the relevant HLA.

Worth noting for this clonotype: Its antigen is as yet unknown.

The J segment lost 0 bases and the V segment lost 6 bases, leaving 0 bases of the junction unmatched. Germline V lookup: CDR1 MNHEY, CDR2 SMNVEV (reference sequence). The CDR3 loop spans 14 amino acids. TCRdb fed the reads into MiXCR, producing one record per CDR3 protein. The repertoire has a few hundred thousand distinct CDR3 sequences, roughly 29% of them found once; the top ten carry 13%. The genes are TRBV27 and TRBJ1-4; 8 nucleotides line up with TRBD1. The sequenced sample consisted of PBMCs. The clonotype was recovered from a human donor in good health (CMV status not recorded). Some clones in this sample may be carry-over from other donors' samples. The CDR3 DNA is TGTGCCAGCAGGGGACAGGCAACTAATGAAAAACTGTTTTTT. Protein: CASRGQATNEKLFF.